Shown below are 7 T cell receptor beta chains from a single sample sequenced in a study of CD8+ T cells in alopecia areata. Treatment indicated: oral pan-JAK inhibitor, 5-10 mg twice daily. RNA was extracted and reverse transcribed into cDNA as the sequencing template. Using immunoSEQ multiplex PCR, the repertoire was profiled, and TCRdb retains in-frame clones only, with some absent. The repertoire consists of 95,000 to 110,000 clones, with 84% occurring once and the leading ten covering over 20%. The sequencing used CD8+ T cells sorted from blood, collected at week 24, from a patient treated with tofacitinib. These receptors were obtained from a human donor with alopecia areata.

The chain recombines TRBV5-6 with TRBJ1-5, with TRBD1 identical over 7 bases. CDR1 and CDR2 (germline): SGHDT, YYEEEE. This CDR3 is built from 13 residues. Germline trimming cut 3 bases from V and 5 bases from J; bases unmatched to any gene: 2. DNA of the CDR3: TGTGCCAGCAGCTCACAGGGGTATCAGCCCCAGCATTTT. Encoded protein: CASSSQGYQPQHF.

The chain is built from TRBV13 and TRBJ2-1; D unresolved. The CDR3 totals 14 residues. V was clipped by 0 bases and J by 6 bases, with 9 bases between them. The germline V gene has CDR1 PRHDT and CDR2 FYEKMQ (reference sequence). The CDR3 DNA is TGTGCCAGCAGCTTAGGGACTCCCGGCAATGAGCAGTTCTTC. Translated, it gives CASSLGTPGNEQFF.

The J gene is TRBJ2-3, the V gene TRBV29-1; TRBD2 agrees at 9 bases. This CDR3 is 14 amino acids long. The V gene end was trimmed by 4 bases and the J gene end by 4 bases; junction bases not matched to a gene: 6. Per germline, CDR1 SQVTM and CDR2 ANQGSEA. CDR3 protein: CSVGGTSSADTQYF. The CDR3, as DNA: TGCAGCGTTGGCGGGACTAGCAGCGCAGATACGCAGTATTTT.

The DNA of the CDR3 is TGCAGCGTTGTGGGGGCTAGCGGGGATAGCACAGATACGCAGTATTTT. Its protein product is CSVVGASGDSTDTQYF. The J gene is TRBJ2-3, the V gene TRBV29-1; 9 nucleotides match TRBD2. V dropped 4 bases and J dropped 0; count of bases not matched to a gene: 8. Germline-derived CDR1 and CDR2 are SQVTM and ANQGSEA. This CDR3 region has 16 residues.

The rearrangement joins TRBV4-3 to TRBJ2-7, with no clear D. The CDR3 sequence is 15 residues long. Germline values: CDR1 LGHNA, CDR2 YSLEER. Trimming cost V 1 base and J 4 bases, with 14 bases left between them. CDR3 nucleotides: TGCGCCAGCAGCCAAGCGGATTCAGGCCCTTACGAGCAGTACTTC. Translating gives CASSQADSGPYEQYF.

This rearrangement joins TRBV27 to TRBJ2-3, with 8 bases fitting TRBD2. The CDR3 length is 14 residues. Per germline, CDR1 MNHEY and CDR2 SMNVEV (reference sequence). Germline trimming cut 8 bases from V and 1 base from J; bases unmatched to any gene: 5. The CDR3 here is CASQAGARTDTQYF. CDR3 nucleotides: TGTGCCAGCCAAGCGGGGGCGCGCACAGATACGCAGTATTTT.

The table lists this clone with a count of one. This rearrangement joins TRBV7-9 to TRBJ2-2, with D possibly being TRBD1 or TRBD2 (5 bases each). The CDR3 consists of 15 residues. Trimming left V 2 bases short and J 6 bases short, with 13 bases between. CDR1 and CDR2 from the germline V gene are SEHNR and FQNEAQ (reference sequence). CDR3 nucleotides: TGTGCCAGCAGCTTATTCGTTCGGGGACCCGGGGAGCTGTTTTTT. Protein product: CASSLFVRGPGELFF.